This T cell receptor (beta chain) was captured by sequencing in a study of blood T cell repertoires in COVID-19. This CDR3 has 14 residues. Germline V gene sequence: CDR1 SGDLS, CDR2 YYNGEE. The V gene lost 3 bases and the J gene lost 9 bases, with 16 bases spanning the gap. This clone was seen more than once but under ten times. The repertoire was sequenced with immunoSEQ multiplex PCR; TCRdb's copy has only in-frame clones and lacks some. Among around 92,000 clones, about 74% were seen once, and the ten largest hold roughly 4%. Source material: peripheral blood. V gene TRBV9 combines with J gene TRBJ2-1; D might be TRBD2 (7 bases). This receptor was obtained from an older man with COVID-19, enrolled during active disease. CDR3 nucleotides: TGTGCCAGCAGCGACGGCCCGGGGGGCGTTGAGCAGTTCTTC. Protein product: CASSDGPGGVEQFF.